The sequence of this TCR beta chain was determined in a study of shared clonotypes between healthy human individuals (dated by TCRdb to about 2020). Looking at the study overall: A few men and a couple of women, aged 18 to 49 years, made up the cohort. Per donor, leukapheresis produced somewhere between about 0.9 and 10 billion PBMCs. Different laboratories and diverse techniques were used to prepare libraries and sequence TCR repertoires, to increase sequencing depth and limit assay-specific biases. For each donor, three plates each were used for CD4 naive and CD4 memory, two plates were used for CD8 naive, and one plate was used for CD8 memory. Blood TCR repertoires of about five healthy adults were deeply sequenced to estimate repertoire size and the extent of clonotype sharing between individuals.

Here is what the overall study found, with its caveats: Even with the large sequencing depth, rarefaction of the sorted-subset datasets indicated that sequencing was incomplete. Clonotypes shared by all four sorted-subset donors showed higher generation probabilities than non-shared clonotypes. Around 5% of naive CD4, around 3.6% of naive CD8, 2% to 2.5% of memory CD4, and 0.35% to 0.5% of memory CD8 clonotypes were shared across several donors. Estimated clonotype richness was generally larger for naive than for memory subsets. The genetic and exposure-history diversity represented was limited by the small number of donors. Pairwise subsampling led to the expectation that sequencing depth would affect the degree of clonotype sharing among donors. Sampling was limited to blood, and TCR repertoires in tissue likely differ from TCR repertoires in blood.

The donors were healthy, HIV-negative adults with no recently reported acute infections or vaccinations. Only Caucasian adults living in Nashville, Tennessee, USA were represented among the donors. CD4+ T cells were enriched by magnetic negative selection, after which naive cells were positively selected on CD45RA and the negative fraction was taken as the memory subset. After blood collection by leukapheresis, PBMCs were isolated using Ficoll-Histopaque density gradient centrifugation and then cryopreserved in the vapor phase of liquid nitrogen. Purity and quantity of every magnetically sorted T cell population were checked by analytical flow cytometry. Genomic DNA was isolated from every sorted fraction and measured by UV absorbance on a Nanodrop 2000c. The germline V gene (reference sequence) gives CDR1 as MNHNY and CDR2 as SVGAGI. V is trimmed back by 5 bases and J by 7 bases, and the junction contains 8 bases that no gene match accounts for. The CDR3 measures 15 amino acids from cysteine to phenylalanine. Only CDR3 DNA remains: 45 bases, in frame from the first base.

Comments on this clone: It lacks a known antigen. No much larger clone exists at a distance of one base, and base qualities are not known.

TCR CDR3 regions were amplified from genomic DNA by multiplex PCR using the deep immunoSEQ assay. For each cell subset, the extracted genomic DNA was distributed evenly across all wells of several immunoSEQ 96-well plates, and each plate served as one replicate. For sorted subsets, approximately 210 ng genomic DNA, equal to about 30,000 T cell genomes, was loaded into each replicate PCR. Purified libraries were measured with a Qubit 3.0 fluorometer, size-checked on a Bioanalyzer 2100, and measured again with the KAPA Library Quantification kit. Every immunoSEQ 96-well plate was sequenced on a separate single-read 150-cycle Illumina NextSeq 550 flow cell. Turning to the authors' computational methods: Because the immunoSEQ output included only junctional sequences and no quality scores, the filtering could not be the same as the filtering used for full-length reads. Sequences were annotated with PyIR, a Python wrapper for IgBLAST v1.9, using IMGT germline references to assign V/J genes and CDR3. Reads were filtered out if the reads had weak V/J assignments (E-value above 1e-6), no CDR3, stop codons, out-of-frame junctions, or ambiguous translated residues. A V3J clonotype was defined by an identical inferred V gene, J gene, and CDR3 amino acid sequence. Percentage overlap between repertoires was calculated by dividing the number of shared unique clonotypes by the size of the smaller repertoire. Repertoire richness was assessed with RTK rarefaction, the Chao1 estimator, and Recon v2.1 estimates of unobserved clonotypes. Generation probabilities were computed with OLGA for all TCRbeta clonotypes obtained by the gDNA method from four donors. In TCRdb, the immuneACCESS table is reduced to in-frame sequences with V and J assigned. These tables do not hold every clone; where another copy was compared, an unresolved V gene accounts for under half, and the others remain unexplained. That table supplies the V and J calls and clone size; D and trimming were determined from the DNA. Recorded for this sample are roughly 2.5 million clones; approximately 92% of them occurred a single time. The top ten constitute under 0.15% of the sample.

Material: naive CD4+ T cells sorted from blood. The cell subset or site tag for this specimen amounts to: CD45RA+ positively selected. The chain is assembled from TRBV6-6 and TRBJ1-6, with 7 bases aligning to TRBD1. This TCR was recovered from a man aged 18 to 30 in good health. The bases are TGTGCCAGCAGTACACCGGGACAGATCAATTCACCCCTCCACTTT. It codes for CASSTPGQINSPLHF.